This is a list of T cell receptor beta chains from one sample in a study of blood T cell repertoires in COVID-19. Measured with immunoSEQ multiplex PCR; TCRdb has only the in-frame clones, and not every one. The sample holds about 26,000 clones; around 91% are singletons and the top ten take around 10%. The specimen was peripheral blood. These receptors all stem from a man between 70 and 80 years old with acute or convalescent COVID-19. Both conserved end residues are part of each CDR3. Clone size is stated in some rows and not others, as once, few, many or a class when expanded.

v_call: TRBV12-5
clone_size: .
cdr3_aa: CASGLRTSRSYEQYF

v_call: TRBV4-2
clone_size: .
cdr3_aa: CASSLGVGGPYNEQFF

v_call: TRBV10-3
clone_size: .
cdr3_aa: CAISESTGRGTGELFF

v_call: TRBV5-8
clone_size: .
cdr3_aa: CASSLRSETEAFF

v_call: TRBV6-6
clone_size: .
cdr3_aa: CASSRLYSGRLYNEQFF

v_call: TRBV12-3/TRBV12-4
clone_size: few
cdr3_aa: CASSRNRGSPLHF

v_call: TRBV7-2
clone_size: .
cdr3_aa: CASSAYLTSHTQYF

v_call: TRBV11-2
clone_size: .
cdr3_aa: CASSLLGDTEAFF

v_call: TRBV6-2/TRBV6-3
clone_size: .
cdr3_aa: CASSQGSEAFF

v_call: TRBV10-3
clone_size: .
cdr3_aa: CAIRYRGGEGYTF

v_call: TRBV9
clone_size: .
cdr3_aa: CASSPAQGGGSEKLFF

v_call: TRBV9
clone_size: .
cdr3_aa: CASSVGGQMGETQYF

v_call: TRBV28
clone_size: few
cdr3_aa: CAATGANEKLFF

v_call: TRBV6-5
clone_size: .
cdr3_aa: CASSMTGPPDTQYF

v_call: TRBV7-2
clone_size: .
cdr3_aa: CASSFVGGGGYNEQFF

v_call: TRBV19
clone_size: .
cdr3_aa: CASSLGRGYGYTF

v_call: TRBV28
clone_size: .
cdr3_aa: CASSSPQGAGNTIYF

v_call: TRBV27
clone_size: .
cdr3_aa: CASSPDPRQGRRQPQHF

v_call: TRBV7-2
clone_size: .
cdr3_aa: CASSLRRGRDSPLHF

v_call: TRBV18
clone_size: .
cdr3_aa: CASSPPPRDRGGETQYF

v_call: TRBV3-1/TRBV3-2
clone_size: .
cdr3_aa: CASSQGTGTQYF

v_call: TRBV6-5
clone_size: .
cdr3_aa: CATRGGAGTDTQYF

v_call: TRBV7-8
clone_size: .
cdr3_aa: CASSRDRGNQPQHF

v_call: TRBV5-1
clone_size: .
cdr3_aa: CASSLQETQYF

v_call: TRBV10-1
clone_size: .
cdr3_aa: CASSRAGGFPNTQYF

v_call: TRBV7-3
clone_size: .
cdr3_aa: CASSADSASETQYF

v_call: TRBV28
clone_size: .
cdr3_aa: CASTTPTLTGLYYGYTF

v_call: TRBV19
clone_size: .
cdr3_aa: CASSILTGSSYEQYF

v_call: TRBV6-6
clone_size: once
cdr3_aa: CASSYSTQQETQYF

v_call: TRBV21-1
clone_size: .
cdr3_aa: CASSKCGAGWVAGDEQFF

v_call: TRBV11-2
clone_size: .
cdr3_aa: CASSFRGSTGELFF

v_call: TRBV5-1
clone_size: .
cdr3_aa: CASSTGTAISYEQYF

v_call: TRBV5-4
clone_size: .
cdr3_aa: CASSLGLAGALTSYNEQFF

v_call: TRBV5-1
clone_size: once
cdr3_aa: CASSPEGSSGYGYTF

v_call: TRBV5-1
clone_size: once
cdr3_aa: CASSSRQGANTGELFF

v_call: TRBV7-2
clone_size: .
cdr3_aa: CASSLAASGRAVETQYF

v_call: TRBV27
clone_size: .
cdr3_aa: CASSRTGPLYGYTF

v_call: TRBV21-1
clone_size: .
cdr3_aa: CAWDRGKRSNTIYF

v_call: TRBV6-5
clone_size: few
cdr3_aa: CASSYSTGGIYGYTF

v_call: TRBV4-3
clone_size: .
cdr3_aa: CASSQEMGAGGTTDTQYF

v_call: TRBV12-3/TRBV12-4
clone_size: .
cdr3_aa: CASSLLRGHEQFF

v_call: TRBV10-3
clone_size: .
cdr3_aa: CAIRGELDIQYF

v_call: TRBV2
clone_size: .
cdr3_aa: CASSEPQDRERPVENTIYF

v_call: TRBV7-2
clone_size: .
cdr3_aa: CASSLTGQREAFF

v_call: TRBV5-6
clone_size: once
cdr3_aa: CASSQGTAGDRGYTF

v_call: TRBV4-3
clone_size: .
cdr3_aa: CASSQDALRGRGHEKLFF

v_call: TRBV5-1
clone_size: .
cdr3_aa: CASSLGESFSYNSPLHF

v_call: TRBV27
clone_size: .
cdr3_aa: CASSPPGEKLFF

v_call: TRBV11-1
clone_size: .
cdr3_aa: CASSPLGEKGDTEAFF

v_call: TRBV5-1
clone_size: .
cdr3_aa: CASSPGTGGAVQPQHF

v_call: TRBV12-3/TRBV12-4
clone_size: .
cdr3_aa: CASTLDRVGGYTF

v_call: TRBV28
clone_size: .
cdr3_aa: CASSSNTGYTF

v_call: TRBV29-1
clone_size: .
cdr3_aa: CSVKTGGLGSNQPQHF

v_call: TRBV9
clone_size: few
cdr3_aa: CASSVAPGQGEYEQYF

v_call: TRBV23-1
clone_size: .
cdr3_aa: CASSQRREGFPLYEQYF

v_call: TRBV12-3/TRBV12-4
clone_size: .
cdr3_aa: CASSRTRGYEQYF

v_call: TRBV19
clone_size: .
cdr3_aa: CASSRTSGGYNEQFF